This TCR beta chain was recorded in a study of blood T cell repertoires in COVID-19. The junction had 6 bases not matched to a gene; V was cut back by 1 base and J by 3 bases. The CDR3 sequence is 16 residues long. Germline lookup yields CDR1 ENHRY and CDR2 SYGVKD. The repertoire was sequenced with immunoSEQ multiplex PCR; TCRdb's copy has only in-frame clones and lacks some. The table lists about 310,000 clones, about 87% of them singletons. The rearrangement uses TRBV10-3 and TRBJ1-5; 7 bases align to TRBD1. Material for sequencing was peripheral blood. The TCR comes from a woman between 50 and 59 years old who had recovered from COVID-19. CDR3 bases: TGTGCCATCAGTGAGTGGAGAGGACAGGACAATCAGCCCCAGCATTTT. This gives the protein CAISEWRGQDNQPQHF.